This T cell receptor (beta chain) was profiled in a study of shared clonotypes between healthy human individuals. The naive CD8 fraction comprised CD45RO-negative cells positively selected for CCR7 and excluded terminally differentiated effector memory CD45RA+ cells. Deep-level running was used for the assay. On sorted subsets, replicate PCRs used 200 to 250 ng DNA, or tens of thousands of T cell genomes. This table comes from immunoSEQ multiplex PCR, and its TCRdb copy is limited to in-frame clones, with some not included. The data show nearly 600,000 clones, around 95% seen once. The receptor comes from a woman in her twenties or thirties in good health. Input material: naive CD8+ T cells sorted from blood.

The CDR3 coding sequence is TGCAGCGTTACGGGACCGAAAGGAGCTTTCTTT. Translation: CSVTGPKGAFF. The chain joins TRBV29-1 to TRBJ1-1; possibly TRBD1 for D (5 bases). V was clipped by 5 bases and J by 10 bases, with 14 bases between them. Germline CDR1 SQVTM, CDR2 ANQGSEA. CDR3 size: 11 residues.